This TCR beta chain appears in the sequencing data of a study of T cell repertoires in cytomegalovirus infection. This clonotype was seen more than once but under ten times. Its antigen is undetermined. Via MiXCR, TCRdb re-called the reads, giving one row per CDR3 protein. The sample lists approximately 350,000 distinct CDR3 sequences, just under 35% occurring once. Germline assignment: CDR1 MDHEN and CDR2 SYDVKM. The junction had 11 bases not matched to a gene; V was cut back by 4 bases and J by 4 bases. CDR3 length equals 16 residues. The J gene is TRBJ2-7, the V gene TRBV28; TRBD1 aligns across 9 bases. The TCR originated in a human donor in good health (CMV status not recorded). Some clones in this sample may be carry-over from other donors' samples. The starting material was cultured PBMCs, obtained from culture after CMV antigen stimulation. The DNA of the CDR3 is TGTGCCAGCAGTTCCACCGGGACAGGGAGGATGTACGAGCAGTACGTC. This sequence encodes CASSSTGTGRMYEQYV.